The 30 T cell receptor beta chains in this list originate from one sample, sequenced in a study of shared clonotypes between healthy human individuals (dated by TCRdb to 2019 to 2021). The library came from the immunoSEQ multiplex PCR assay. The table was pulled from immuneACCESS by TCRdb, which kept in-frame rearrangements only. Such tables lose some clones; where checked, under half of the loss comes from unresolved V genes, and the rest has no known cause. The sample contains around 690,000 clones, about nine tenths of them found a single time. Of the sample, 34% falls within the top ten clones. The sample comprised memory CD8+ T cells from PBMCs. This sample's cell subset or site label indicates: CD45RO+ cells pooled with CCR7-negative TemRA cells. These receptors originate from a man between 18 and 35 years old in good health. Some clones in this sample may be carry-over from other donors' samples.

The rearrangement uses TRBV5-4 and TRBJ1-2; D is possibly TRBD1 (5 bases). CDR3 length: 15 amino acids. Germline CDR1 is SGHNT and CDR2 is YYREEE (reference sequence). The V gene lost 3 bases and the J gene lost 4 bases, with 16 bases spanning the gap. The CDR3 loop reads CASSSEEGKPYGYTF. CDR3 bases: TGTGCCAGCAGCTCTGAAGAGGGGAAACCCTATGGCTACACCTTC.

V usage is TRBV28 and J usage is TRBJ2-1; 7 bases align to TRBD2. The CDR3 is 13 amino acids. The germline V gene encodes CDR1 MDHEN and CDR2 SYDVKM. The trim removed 7 bases at V and 8 bases at J, leaving 8 bases unmatched. DNA of the CDR3: TGTGCCAGCACCTGGCGGGAGTCCCATGAGCAGTTCTTC. Residues: CASTWRESHEQFF.

The rearrangement links TRBV30 to TRBJ2-2; D remains unclear. The germline gives CDR1 GTSNPN, CDR2 SVGIG (reference sequence). Between the trimmed V and J ends, which lost 1 base and 4 bases, there was a span of 4 bases. The CDR3 covers 12 residues. The CDR3 here is CAWSGSTGELFF. CDR3 DNA sequence: TGTGCCTGGAGTGGCAGCACCGGGGAGCTGTTTTTT.

Notes on this clone: Other DNA sequences in this sample translate to the same CDR3. CDR3 loop: CAISDGGQPQHF. CDR3 DNA: TGTGCCATCAGTGATGGGGGTCAGCCCCAGCATTTT. The chain uses TRBV10-3 and TRBJ1-5; perhaps TRBD1 as D (5 bases). Germline assignment: CDR1 ENHRY and CDR2 SYGVKD. Deletions cut 3 bases from V and 6 bases from J, with 6 bases between. The CDR3 sequence is 12 residues long.

This chain connects TRBV27 to TRBJ1-1; D is unresolved. V lost 2 bases and J 1 base, leaving 11 bases between the germline ends. Germline-derived CDR1 and CDR2 are MNHEY and SMNVEV (reference sequence). The CDR3 is 15 amino acids. In nucleotides, the CDR3 is TGTGCCAGCAGTTTAGGAGGCTTCGGGAACACTGAAGCTTTCTTT. Translating it yields CASSLGGFGNTEAFF.

The rearrangement uses TRBV5-5 and TRBJ2-2; 8 positions match TRBD2. The CDR3 consists of 15 residues. Germline CDR1 reads SGHKS; CDR2 reads YYEKEE (reference sequence). V shed 0 bases and J 7 bases; nucleotides not matched to a gene: 5. The DNA of the CDR3 is TGTGCCAGCAGCTTGGACGGGAGGGCCGTCGGGGAGCTGTTTTTT. The encoded protein is CASSLDGRAVGELFF.

The genes are TRBV9 and TRBJ2-3; 10 bases align to TRBD1. The CDR3 loop spans 16 amino acids. The V and J ends lost 4 bases and 6 bases, in that order; junction bases with no gene match: 11. Germline CDR1 SGDLS, CDR2 YYNGEE. DNA for the CDR3: TGTGCCAGCAGCCCGCTCAGGGACAGGGGTTTCGATACGCAGTATTTT. Protein sequence: CASSPLRDRGFDTQYF. The complete variable domain, with remaining parts taken from reference TRBV9 and TRBJ2-3, reads DSGVTQTPKHLITATGQRVTLRCSPRSGDLSVYWYQQSLDQGLQFLIQYYNGEERAKGNILERFSAQQFPDLHSELNLSSLELGDSALYFCASSPLRDRGFDTQYFGPGTRLTVL.

The chain joins TRBV14 to TRBJ2-3, with TRBD2 matching 14 bases. The CDR3 is 17 residues long. CDR1 SGHDN and CDR2 FVKESK come from the germline V gene. V gave up 0 bases and J gave up 1 base; unmatched junction bases: 0. The CDR3 nucleotides are TGTGCCAGCAGCCAAGAGGGACTAGCGGGGGGCACAGATACGCAGTATTTT. Translation: CASSQEGLAGGTDTQYF.

The V and J genes are TRBV2 and TRBJ2-1; 10 bases are a match to TRBD1. After removal of 10 bases from V and 0 bases from J, the junction contained 3 bases not matched to a gene. This CDR3 has 14 amino acids. CDR1 is SNHLY and CDR2 is FYNNEI in the germline V gene. The DNA of the CDR3 is TGTGCCACCTGGACAGGGGGCTCCTACAATGAGCAGTTCTTC. This gives the protein CATWTGGSYNEQFF.

The V gene is TRBV27, the J gene TRBJ2-2; the match to TRBD1 covers 7 bases. The germline gives CDR1 MNHEY, CDR2 SMNVEV (reference sequence). Unmatched junction bases numbered 12, after V lost 5 bases and J lost 0 bases. The CDR3 consists of 18 residues. The CDR3 DNA reads TGTGCCAGCAGTCCCCAGACAGGGTACGGCCCGAACACCGGGGAGCTGTTTTTT. This codes for CASSPQTGYGPNTGELFF.

The chain couples TRBV7-9 to TRBJ1-1, with 8 bases aligning to TRBD1. The CDR3 runs to 16 residues. Germline CDR1 reads SEHNR; CDR2 reads FQNEAQ (reference sequence). The junction had 10 bases not matched to a gene; V was cut back by 3 bases and J by 4 bases. The CDR3 spells CASSFSKGTGGTEAFF. CDR3 coding DNA: TGTGCCAGCAGCTTCTCAAAGGGGACAGGCGGCACTGAAGCTTTCTTT.

The gene calls are TRBV11-2 and TRBJ2-2; 7 bases are shared with TRBD2. Germline V gene lookup returns CDR1 SGHAT and CDR2 FQNNGV. The CDR3 is made up of 19 amino acids. Trimming at V came to 4 bases and at J to 3 bases, leaving 17 bases not matched to a gene. The CDR3 DNA reads TGTGCCAGCAGCTGGGCTAGCGGAGAATTTTTCCTGGACACCGGGGAGCTGTTTTTT. This encodes CASSWASGEFFLDTGELFF.

V and J are TRBV12-2 and TRBJ2-2; the table names TRBD2, a call not compared with the DNA. TRBV12-2 is marked as a pseudogene. The CDR3 runs 20 residues. The CDR3, as DNA: TGTGCAAGTCGCTTAGCGTTCATGCTAGCGGGGCGAAAGGGGGCCGGGGAGCTGTTTTTT. Its protein product is CASRLAFMLAGRKGAGELFF.

This chain connects TRBV19 to TRBJ1-1; TRBD1 is a possible D gene (6 bases). V shed 6 bases and J shed 1 base, with 15 bases lying between them. Germline V gene data show CDR1 as LNHDA and CDR2 as SQIVND (reference sequence). This CDR3 spans 15 amino acids. The CDR3 nucleotides read TGTGCCAGTAGGTCTACCGGGACATCGAACACTGAAGCTTTCTTT. It is translated as CASRSTGTSNTEAFF.

V gene TRBV6-5 combines with J gene TRBJ1-2; D gene ambiguous. Germline V gives CDR1 MNHEY, CDR2 SVGAGI. The CDR3 totals 13 residues. Trimming removed 3 bases at V and 8 bases at J, with 13 bases between. CDR3 nucleotide sequence: TGTGCCAGCAGTTATGGGCCGGATGAGGGCTACACCTTC. Protein: CASSYGPDEGYTF.

This clone appeared once. The rearrangement joins TRBV19 to TRBJ1-2; TRBD1 agrees at 9 bases. The J segment lost 8 bases and the V segment lost 2 bases, leaving 6 bases of the junction unmatched. There are 14 residues in the CDR3. In germline, CDR1 is LNHDA, CDR2 SQIVND (reference sequence). DNA of the CDR3: TGTGCCAGTAGTATATGGGACAGGGCTGACGGCTACACCTTC. The encoded protein is CASSIWDRADGYTF.

The chain employs TRBV7-3 and TRBJ2-7; TRBD2 agrees at 7 bases. The CDR3 is 19 residues long. Trimming cost V 4 bases and J 2 bases; bases outside gene matches: 20. Germline V CDR1 and CDR2: SGHTA, FQGTGA. The CDR3 sequence is CASSSPPHPSGQRTYEQYF. CDR3 nucleotide sequence: TGTGCCAGCAGCTCCCCCCCCCATCCTAGCGGCCAAAGGACCTACGAGCAGTACTTC.

The genes are TRBV2 and TRBJ2-3; D is unclear. This CDR3 is built from 18 residues. V was clipped by 7 bases and J by 0 bases, with 23 bases between them. From germline, CDR1 is SNHLY and CDR2 FYNNEI. As DNA, the CDR3 is TGTGCCAGCATCCCAGTTCCCCCCCCACTCTATAGCACAGATACGCAGTATTTT. It codes for CASIPVPPPLYSTDTQYF.

This chain links TRBV15 with TRBJ2-3, with D possibly being TRBD2 (5 bases). The V and J ends lost 5 bases and 4 bases respectively, with 19 bases between them. From germline, CDR1 is LNHNV and CDR2 YYDKDF (reference sequence). CDR3 length: 16 residues. The CDR3 loop is CATSPRVAGLSDTQYF. In DNA form, the CDR3 reads TGTGCCACCAGCCCGCGTGTCGCGGGCTTGTCAGATACGCAGTATTTT.

This clone was counted between two and nine times. The chain carries TRBV28 and TRBJ2-1; 10 bases align to TRBD2. Germline-derived CDR1 and CDR2 are MDHEN and SYDVKM. V lost 5 bases and J lost 5; bases outside the gene matches: 6. This CDR3 region has 15 residues. CDR3 DNA: TGTGCCAGCAGTCCCCTAGCGGGAGCCCACAATGAGCAGTTCTTC. Amino acids: CASSPLAGAHNEQFF.

Details on this clone: One end of the junction varies from germline; a read error may be responsible. This sequence joins TRBV5-1 and TRBJ1-2, with 9 bases matching TRBD1. The CDR3 has 14 residues. Germline-derived CDR1 and CDR2 are SGHRS and YFSETQ. The CDR3 nucleotides read TGCGCCAGCAGCGGCGGGACAGGGTACCTCACAACCGACTTC. Its translation: CASSGGTGYLTTDF.

The chain employs TRBV6-1 and TRBJ2-7; a possible D gene is TRBD1 (6 bases). Germline values: CDR1 MNHNS, CDR2 SASEGT. The V end was cut by 2 bases, the J end by 2 bases, with 13 bases between. The CDR3 spans 15 residues. The CDR3 is CASSEIRGSTYEQYF. Written as DNA, the CDR3 is TGTGCCAGCAGTGAAATCAGGGGATCGACCTACGAGCAGTACTTC.

The chain links TRBV27 to TRBJ1-2; D unclear. CDR1 is MNHEY, CDR2 SMNVEV, per germline (reference sequence). This CDR3 comprises 15 residues. V lost 2 bases, J lost 3 bases, and 13 bases lay in between. The CDR3 spells CASSLEGVGYYGYTF. CDR3 coding DNA: TGTGCCAGCAGTTTAGAAGGCGTTGGGTACTATGGCTACACCTTC.

The rearrangement uses TRBV27 and TRBJ2-7, with 11 nucleotides matching TRBD2. In germline, CDR1 is MNHEY, CDR2 SMNVEV (reference sequence). This CDR3 comprises 14 residues. The V segment lost 8 bases and the J segment 7 bases; nucleotides outside the gene matches: 10. The CDR3 bases are TGTGCCAGCGGGATACTAGCGGGAGCCAGGGAGCAGTACTTC. Protein product: CASGILAGAREQYF.

This sequence joins TRBV6-5 and TRBJ1-1; no definite D call. The CDR3 spans 13 residues. V was trimmed by 5 bases and J by 5 bases, leaving 12 bases between them. Germline V gene data show CDR1 as MNHEY and CDR2 as SVGAGI. The CDR3 here is CASSDTGGTEAFF. In nucleotides, the CDR3 is TGTGCCAGCAGTGATACCGGTGGAACTGAAGCTTTCTTT.

J is TRBJ2-1 and V is TRBV12-5; 10 bases agree with TRBD2. CDR3 length equals 17 residues. Trimming took 2 bases from V and 0 from J; bases not matched to a gene: 4. The germline V gene encodes CDR1 LGHNT and CDR2 FRNRAP. The chain's CDR3 is CASGLYLAGVSYNEQFF. The CDR3 DNA reads as TGTGCTAGTGGTTTGTATCTAGCGGGAGTCTCCTACAATGAGCAGTTCTTC.

The rearrangement uses TRBV14 and TRBJ2-7; a possible D gene is TRBD1 (5 bases). The CDR3 sequence is 14 residues long. Trimming pared 2 bases from V and 5 bases from J, leaving 13 bases between. Germline assignment: CDR1 SGHDN and CDR2 FVKESK. The CDR3 loop reads CASSQLRTIHEQYF. The CDR3 nucleotides read TGTGCCAGCAGCCAACTAAGGACAATCCACGAGCAGTACTTC.

V gene TRBV11-2 combines with J gene TRBJ2-7, with no clear D. Trimming took off 3 bases at V and 2 bases at J, with 8 bases between the two ends. The CDR3 covers 13 residues. CDR1 is SGHAT, CDR2 FQNNGV, per germline. The DNA of the CDR3 is TGTGCCAGCAGCTTGTCTCCTACCTACGAGCAGTACTTC. It encodes CASSLSPTYEQYF.

The chain uses TRBV7-9 and TRBJ2-3; 7 nucleotides align to TRBD2. Germline V gives CDR1 SEHNR, CDR2 FQNEAQ (reference sequence). This CDR3 is 16 amino acids long. The J segment lost 0 bases and the V segment lost 4 bases, leaving 7 bases of the junction unmatched. In DNA, the CDR3 is TGTGCCAGCAGCTGGGGAGGGACGATAAGCACAGATACGCAGTATTTT. Its translation: CASSWGGTISTDTQYF.

The chain is built from TRBV19 and TRBJ2-7; the D call may be TRBD1 or TRBD2 (5 bases each). Germline V gene sequence: CDR1 LNHDA, CDR2 SQIVND (reference sequence). The CDR3 totals 18 residues. V was clipped by 1 base and J by 2 bases, with 21 bases between them. The CDR3 bases are TGTGCCAGTAGTATAGGGTCTGACAGAGGAGGAATAGCCTACGAGCAGTACTTC. This sequence encodes CASSIGSDRGGIAYEQYF.